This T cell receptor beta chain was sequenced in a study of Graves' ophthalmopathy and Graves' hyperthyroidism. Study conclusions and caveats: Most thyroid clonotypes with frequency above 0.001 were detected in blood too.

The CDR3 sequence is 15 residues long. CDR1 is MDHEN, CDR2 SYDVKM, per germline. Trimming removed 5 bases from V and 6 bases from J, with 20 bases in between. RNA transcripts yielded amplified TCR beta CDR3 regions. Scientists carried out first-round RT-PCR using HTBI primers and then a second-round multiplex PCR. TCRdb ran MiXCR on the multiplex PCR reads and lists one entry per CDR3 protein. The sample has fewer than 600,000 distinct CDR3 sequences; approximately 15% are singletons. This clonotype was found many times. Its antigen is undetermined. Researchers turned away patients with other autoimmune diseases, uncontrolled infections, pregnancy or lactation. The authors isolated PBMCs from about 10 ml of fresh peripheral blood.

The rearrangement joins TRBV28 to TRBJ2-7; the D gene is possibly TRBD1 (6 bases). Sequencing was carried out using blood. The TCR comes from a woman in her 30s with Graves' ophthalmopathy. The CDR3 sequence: CASSPTGQARGEQYF. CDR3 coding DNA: TGTGCCAGCAGTCCCACCGGGCAGGCCAGGGGCGAGCAGTACTTC.